These T cell receptor beta chains were read from a single sample in a study of cytomegalovirus exposure and HLA in healthy donors. Some clones are missing from TCRdb's copy, which holds only in-frame ones; the method was immunoSEQ multiplex PCR. This table holds some 130,000 clones, around three quarters found once. Sequenced input: PBMCs. These receptors were taken from a young man in good health and CMV-seronegative. The conserved cysteine and the conserved F or W are not part of the CDR3 here.

V	J	CDR3
TRBV7-8	TRBJ2-1	ASSPGGLGQF
TRBV7-3	TRBJ2-2	ASSLWGEAPGELF
TRBV4-1	TRBJ1-4	ASSQTGVELF
TRBV5-6	TRBJ1-2	ASSWRQGGDYGYT
TRBV7-7	TRBJ2-2	ASSLGLAGGKLF
TRBV10-2	TRBJ1-5	ASSQRDRVQPQH
TRBV4-1	TRBJ1-5	ASSQDGAGVSQH
TRBV5-1	TRBJ2-2	ASSLDRGGELF
TRBV5-4	TRBJ2-1	ASSFRRDQYNEQF
TRBV7-9	TRBJ2-3	ASSFSRDGRNTDTQC
TRBV28	TRBJ1-5	ASTTLQGHSNQPQH
TRBV7-9	TRBJ2-3	ASSLSYGILAGVGDTQY
TRBV7-3	TRBJ1-2	ASSLEHGRVYGYT
TRBV10-3	TRBJ1-4	AISRRGNEKLF
TRBV5-4	TRBJ2-1	ASSTGLAGVYNEQF
TRBV7-8	TRBJ1-6	ASSAPEATLH
TRBV6-5	TRBJ1-2	ASSSLSYGYT
TRBV28	TRBJ1-3	ASRRPGSGNTIY
TRBV28	TRBJ2-1	ASSIQGANEQF
TRBV6-1	TRBJ2-2	AGQGPGELF
TRBV5-5	TRBJ1-3	ASSPEGQGNTIY
TRBV7-2	TRBJ2-3	ASSVTSLTDTQY
TRBV29-1	TRBJ2-2	SVKVSAFAGELF
TRBV6-5	TRBJ2-2	ASSYDGTSTGELF
TRBV4-1	TRBJ2-3	ASSQAPLAGGTDTQY
TRBV19	TRBJ2-1	ASSGSVINEQF